The rows below give T cell receptor beta chains drawn from one sample of a study of T-cell memory formation after mild COVID-19. TCRdb fed the 5' RACE reads into MiXCR, producing one record per CDR3 protein. The top ten hold around 1.9% of the sample, which has some 150,000 distinct CDR3 sequences, under 7% seen once. The sample was PBMCs or a T cell subset sorted from them (not recorded which). The receptor source for this set is an adult woman who had mild COVID-19 (a few samples of this study predate the infection). Cell type and time point are not known. CDR3s include the opening cysteine and the closing phenylalanine or tryptophan. The D gene is left open where the match is weak. Size is stated for part of the rows, as once, few or many counts, or as a class when the clone is expanded.

d_gene	v_gene	j_gene	abundance	CDR3aa	CDR3nt
NA	TRBV19	TRBJ2-7	NA	CASSRPGPIYEQYF	TGTGCCAGTAGTCGCCCGGGACCCATATACGAGCAGTACTTC
TRBD1	TRBV3-1	TRBJ1-2	many	CASWEQGYGYTF	TGTGCCAGCTGGGAACAGGGGTATGGCTACACCTTC
NA	TRBV29-1	TRBJ2-1	few	CSVEAWSGWHEQFF	TGCAGCGTTGAAGCTTGGAGCGGATGGCATGAGCAGTTCTTC
TRBD1	TRBV5-1	TRBJ2-7	few	CASSQGQGAGEQYF	TGCGCCAGCAGCCAGGGACAGGGGGCAGGGGAGCAGTACTTC
NA	TRBV7-9	TRBJ1-5	many	CASSSLTGTGIRVSPQHF	TGTGCCAGCAGCTCCTTAACCGGGACCGGAATTAGGGTATCGCCCCAGCATTTT
NA	TRBV4-1	TRBJ1-5	many	CASSQDRDIQPQHF	TGCGCCAGCAGCCAAGACAGGGATATTCAGCCCCAGCATTTT
NA	TRBV27	TRBJ1-5	NA	CASSFGYSNQPQHF	TGTGCCAGCAGTTTCGGGTATAGCAATCAGCCCCAGCATTTT
NA	TRBV6-2/TRBV6-3	TRBJ1-1	few	CASQDHTGKAEAFF	TGTGCCAGCCAAGATCATACAGGGAAGGCTGAAGCTTTCTTT
NA	TRBV7-9	TRBJ2-3	many	CASSLAPPGLARGDTQYF	TGTGCCAGCAGCTTAGCGCCTCCGGGACTCGCCAGGGGCGATACGCAGTATTTT
TRBD1	TRBV5-1	TRBJ2-1	few	CASSTGTGTYNEQFF	TGCGCCAGCAGCACCGGGACAGGGACCTACAATGAGCAGTTCTTC
NA	TRBV29-1	TRBJ2-1	NA	CSVSGVNEQFF	TGCAGCGTTTCCGGGGTCAATGAGCAGTTCTTC
TRBD1	TRBV20-1	TRBJ2-5	few	CSARQGIETQYF	TGCAGTGCCAGACAGGGGATCGAGACCCAGTACTTC
TRBD1	TRBV7-9	TRBJ1-5	NA	CASSSSTGYGNQPQHF	TGTGCCAGCAGCTCCTCGACAGGGTATGGCAATCAGCCCCAGCATTTT
TRBD2	TRBV7-3	TRBJ2-7	NA	CASSLSSGKSGEQYF	TGTGCCAGCAGCCTCTCTAGCGGGAAGTCGGGGGAGCAGTACTTC
TRBD2	TRBV5-1	TRBJ2-7	many	CASSAPGLAGGNEQYF	TGCGCCAGCAGCGCACCGGGACTAGCGGGAGGCAACGAGCAGTACTTC
NA	TRBV11-2	TRBJ2-2	few	CASSQMQGLITGELFF	TGTGCCAGCAGCCAAATGCAAGGACTGATCACCGGGGAGCTGTTTTTT
NA	TRBV18	TRBJ1-3	NA	CASSPNVRPYSGNTIYF	TGTGCCAGCTCACCAAACGTGAGGCCATACTCTGGAAACACCATATATTTT
NA	TRBV3-1	TRBJ2-7	NA	CASSQLGWEQYF	TGTGCCAGCAGCCAACTCGGGTGGGAGCAGTACTTC
NA	TRBV7-9	TRBJ2-5	few	CASSLGGPDQYF	TGTGCCAGCAGCTTAGGAGGTCCCGACCAGTACTTC
TRBD1	TRBV29-1	TRBJ2-3	many	CSVGTGADTQYF	TGCAGCGTGGGGACAGGGGCAGATACGCAGTATTTT
NA	TRBV5-4	TRBJ1-2	NA	CASSLPKGNYGYTF	TGTGCCAGCAGCTTGCCGAAGGGAAACTATGGCTACACCTTC
NA	TRBV20-1	TRBJ1-1	NA	CSARGGNTEAFF	TGCAGTGCTAGAGGAGGGAACACTGAAGCTTTCTTT
NA	TRBV15	TRBJ2-7	few	CATRRGGGMWEQYF	TGTGCCACCAGAAGAGGGGGGGGGATGTGGGAGCAGTACTTC
NA	TRBV7-3	TRBJ1-4	few	CASSLMATEAVTNEKLFF	TGTGCCAGCAGCTTAATGGCGACAGAAGCGGTAACTAATGAAAAACTGTTTTTT
TRBD2	TRBV4-2	TRBJ2-1	many	CASSQQPSGSSYNEQFF	TGTGCCAGCAGCCAACAACCAAGCGGGAGCTCCTACAATGAGCAGTTCTTC
NA	TRBV11-2	TRBJ2-5	many	CASSLSETQYF	TGTGCCAGCAGCTTGTCGGAGACCCAGTACTTC
NA	TRBV6-6	TRBJ1-5	NA	CASNRDNQPQHF	TGTGCCAGCAACAGGGACAATCAGCCCCAGCATTTT
TRBD2	TRBV18	TRBJ2-1	NA	CASVAGGATKDEQFF	TGTGCCAGCGTAGCGGGAGGAGCCACGAAGGATGAGCAGTTCTTC
NA	TRBV18	TRBJ2-3	NA	CASSPAYVGIADTKYF	TGTGCCAGCTCACCCGCTTATGTGGGAATCGCTGATACGAAGTATTTT
NA	TRBV5-1	TRBJ2-1	NA	CASSLRQPINEQFF	TGCGCCAGCAGCTTGAGGCAGCCTATCAATGAGCAGTTCTTC
TRBD1	TRBV2	TRBJ1-6	few	CASSERGQGNNSPLHF	TGTGCCAGCAGTGAACGCGGACAGGGGAATAATTCACCCCTCCACTTT
NA	TRBV12-3/TRBV12-4	TRBJ2-3	NA	CASSPSAGLTDTQYF	TGTGCCAGCAGCCCCTCGGCAGGGCTGACAGATACGCAGTATTTT
NA	TRBV7-2	TRBJ2-1	NA	CASSLVQATVSEQFF	TGTGCCAGCAGCTTAGTACAGGCTACAGTGTCCGAGCAGTTCTTC
TRBD2	TRBV27	TRBJ2-7	NA	CASSPRGAYEQYF	TGTGCCAGCAGTCCCCGGGGGGCCTACGAGCAGTACTTC
TRBD1	TRBV4-2	TRBJ1-2	few	CASSHWTGDGYTF	TGTGCCAGCAGCCATTGGACAGGGGATGGCTACACCTTC
NA	TRBV12-3/TRBV12-4	TRBJ1-1	NA	CASSPGQIEAFF	TGTGCCAGCAGTCCCGGACAGATTGAAGCTTTCTTT
TRBD1	TRBV12-3/TRBV12-4	TRBJ1-2	NA	CASSLRPGQRLGYTF	TGTGCCAGCAGTTTAAGACCGGGACAGCGTTTGGGCTACACCTTC
NA	TRBV7-2	TRBJ1-1	NA	CASTAGPRNTEAFF	TGTGCCAGCACCGCTGGGCCGAGGAACACTGAAGCTTTCTTT
TRBD2	TRBV18	TRBJ2-7	few	CASSPLAGKYEQYF	TGTGCCAGCTCACCACTAGCGGGGAAATACGAGCAGTACTTC
NA	TRBV3-1	TRBJ2-7	NA	CASRGGGRMGEQYF	TGTGCCTCCAGGGGCGGCGGGAGAATGGGCGAGCAGTACTTC
NA	TRBV7-2	TRBJ2-1	NA	CASSLALSEQFF	TGTGCCAGCAGCTTAGCGCTAAGTGAGCAGTTCTTC
NA	TRBV7-9	TRBJ1-5	many	CASSAAGVSNQPQHF	TGTGCCAGCAGCGCCGCGGGGGTTAGCAATCAGCCCCAGCATTTT
NA	TRBV7-9	TRBJ1-1	many	CASSFNRERGTEAFF	TGTGCCAGCAGCTTCAACAGGGAAAGGGGCACTGAAGCTTTCTTT
NA	TRBV3-1	TRBJ2-5	NA	CASSLGPPSQYF	TGTGCCAGCAGCCTGGGACCCCCTAGCCAGTACTTC
TRBD2	TRBV7-2	TRBJ2-1	NA	CASSLAGLDGGRQFF	TGTGCCAGCAGCTTAGCGGGACTAGATGGCGGAAGGCAGTTCTTC
NA	TRBV3-1	TRBJ1-1	few	CASSQDGQLNTEAFF	TGTGCCAGCAGCCAAGACGGACAGTTGAACACTGAAGCTTTCTTT
NA	TRBV7-2	TRBJ1-1	NA	CASSLEAQGGTEDFF	TGTGCCAGCAGCTTAGAGGCGCAGGGCGGCACTGAAGATTTCTTT
NA	TRBV9	TRBJ1-5	many	CASSVAPDQPQHF	TGTGCCAGCAGCGTAGCTCCGGATCAGCCCCAGCATTTT
NA	TRBV7-2	TRBJ2-5	NA	CASSGTAQETQYF	TGTGCCAGCAGCGGGACTGCCCAAGAGACCCAGTACTTC